Sequencing of this T cell receptor beta chain was carried out in a study of OX40 agonist ivuxolimab in advanced cancers. Study-wide context: Patients were dosed intravenously with ivuxolimab at 0.01 to 10 mg/kg every 2 weeks. Prior therapy, whether anti-PD-1, anti-PD-L1 or anti-CTLA-4, was allowed, and roughly 40% had some. Partial responses occurred in Three dose-escalation patients, one with hepatocellular carcinoma and two with cutaneous melanoma. The study's findings and limits: Individuals who were partial responders at 0.1-3.0 mg/kg had clonal expansion that ranked among the lowest.

Libraries were prepared by immunoSEQ multiplex PCR; TCRdb keeps only in-frame clonotypes and omits some of them. The sample has roughly 70,000 clones; around 86% are singletons. For this clone: The antigen is undetermined.

Germline CDR1 SEHNR, CDR2 FQNEAQ (reference sequence). Deletions cut 7 bases from V and 0 bases from J, with 16 bases between. CDR3 length: 15 amino acids. The rearrangement joins TRBV7-9 to TRBJ2-7, with no clear D. This receptor was obtained from an adult with an advanced solid tumor such as melanoma, head and neck, liver or kidney cancer. The specimen was CD4+ or CD8+ T cells sorted from blood, collected in a trial of the OX40 agonist ivuxolimab. The CDR3 DNA reads TGTGCCAGCACCCCTTTCGGAACAATCTCCTACGAGCAGTACTTC. Encoded protein: CASTPFGTISYEQYF. The full variable domain, with the rest looked up from reference TRBV7-9 and TRBJ2-7, is DTGVSQNPRHKITKRGQNVTFRCDPISEHNRLYWYRQTLGQGPEFLTYFQNEAQLEKSRLLSDRFSAERPKGSFSTLEIQRTEQGDSAMYLCASTPFGTISYEQYFGPGTRLTVT.